This entry lists 26 T cell receptor beta chains sequenced from one sample in a study of CD8 T cells in Susac syndrome. Random hexamers served to reverse transcribe roughly 0.45 to 1 ug RNA. TCRdb reanalysed the immunoSEQ multiplex PCR reads using MiXCR and keeps one entry per CDR3 protein. The sample consists of 150,000 to 180,000 distinct CDR3 sequences, about 95% of them appearing once. Source material: CD8+ T cells from PBMCs. These receptors were collected from a human donor with multiple sclerosis.

This rearrangement joins TRBV15 to TRBJ1-2; D is unresolved. V was trimmed by 5 bases and J by 4 bases, leaving 11 bases between them. CDR1 and CDR2 from the germline V gene are LNHNV and YYDKDF (reference sequence). The CDR3 is 13 residues long. CDR3: CATSPEVVYGYTF. In DNA form, the CDR3 reads TGTGCCACCAGCCCAGAGGTCGTCTATGGCTACACCTTC.

The J gene is TRBJ1-2, the V gene TRBV12-5, with D possibly TRBD1 on 6 matching bases. This CDR3 region has 12 residues. Germline V gene data show CDR1 as LGHNT and CDR2 as FRNRAP. V was cut by 5 bases and J by 8 bases, with 12 bases left in between. The CDR3 DNA reads TGTGCTAGTGGTCCCGCCGGACAGGGCTACACCTTC. Translation gives CASGPAGQGYTF.

The chain uses TRBV7-2 and TRBJ2-7, with 14 bases that match TRBD2. CDR3 size: 16 residues. CDR1 SGHTA and CDR2 FQGNSA come from the germline V gene. Losses at the gene ends were 5 bases for V and 3 bases for J; bases not matched to a gene: 6. In nucleotides, the CDR3 is TGTGCCAGCAGCCCTACGGGACTAGCGGGGGTCTACGAGCAGTACGTC. Translation gives CASSPTGLAGVYEQYV.

This clonotype was counted once. The V gene is TRBV12-5, the J gene TRBJ2-2; a weak D match, TRBD2 (6 bases). V was cut by 7 bases and J by 4 bases, with 7 bases left in between. The germline CDR1 and CDR2 sequences are LGHNT and FRNRAP. This CDR3 region has 12 residues. CDR3 in DNA: TGTGCTAGTGCGGGGGTCACCGGGGAGCTGTTTTTT. Translation gives CASAGVTGELFF.

The chain recombines TRBV20-1 with TRBJ2-7; D may be TRBD1 (5 bases). From germline, CDR1 is DFQATT and CDR2 SNEGSKA (reference sequence). Trimming cost V 6 bases and J 3 bases, with 12 bases left between them. CDR3 length: 12 amino acids. The CDR3 region has the DNA TGCAGTGCCCTCGGACAAGACTACGAGCAGTACGTC. Encoded protein: CSALGQDYEQYV.

This clonotype was recorded only once. The chain employs TRBV2 and TRBJ1-2; TRBD1 matches 7 bases. J lost 0 bases, V lost 8 bases, and 12 bases had no gene match. The CDR3 extends over 16 amino acids. Germline V lookup: CDR1 SNHLY, CDR2 FYNNEI. CDR3 nucleotides: TGTGCCAGCCTGCCGGACAGGCCACAAGCTAACTATGGCTACACCTTC. This sequence encodes CASLPDRPQANYGYTF.

This rearrangement joins TRBV5-6 to TRBJ2-7; the D call may be TRBD1 or TRBD2 (5 bases each). This CDR3 region has 13 residues. Trimming cost V 7 bases and J 0 bases, with 11 bases left between them. Germline loops: CDR1 SGHDT, CDR2 YYEEEE. The CDR3 DNA reads TGTGCCAGCTGGGACGGTAACTCCTACGAGCAGTACTTC. This gives the protein CASWDGNSYEQYF.

The chain uses TRBV14 and TRBJ1-1, with D tentatively TRBD1 (5 bases). Germline V lookup: CDR1 SGHDN, CDR2 FVKESK. Trimming left V 4 bases short and J 2 bases short, with 8 bases between. The CDR3 loop spans 13 amino acids. CDR3 coding DNA: TGTGCCAGCAGCCTCCAGGGTAACACTGAAGCTTTCTTT. Its protein is CASSLQGNTEAFF.

The CDR3 nucleotides are TGTGCCAGCAGCTTAGGGGTGGACGGAGGGCAGCATTTT. Its protein product is CASSLGVDGGQHF. The V and J genes are TRBV7-9 and TRBJ1-5; no clear D. The CDR3 sequence is 13 residues long. Germline CDR1 and CDR2: SEHNR and FQNEAQ (reference sequence). V shed 1 base and J shed 13 bases, with 14 bases lying between them.

The chain employs TRBV29-1 and TRBJ2-5; 8 bases map to TRBD2. This CDR3 is built from 14 residues. V lost 3 bases and J lost 7; bases outside the gene matches: 10. The germline gives CDR1 SQVTM, CDR2 ANQGSEA. The CDR3: CSVDFGGGHVTQYF. The CDR3 DNA sequence: TGCAGCGTTGATTTCGGGGGGGGCCACGTGACCCAGTACTTC.

The J gene is TRBJ1-1, the V gene TRBV6-2 or TRBV6-3; 7 nucleotides agree with TRBD1. The CDR3 runs 14 residues. The germline V gene encodes CDR1 MNHEY and CDR2 SVGEGT. V lost 2 bases, J lost 6 bases, and 6 bases stayed unmatched. CDR3 sequence: CASSYRGRAAEAFF. DNA of the CDR3: TGTGCCAGCAGTTACAGGGGGCGCGCGGCTGAAGCTTTCTTT.

This chain connects TRBV11-2 to TRBJ1-1; 7 bases fit TRBD1. Looked up from germline, CDR1 is SGHAT and CDR2 is FQNNGV. The CDR3 runs to 15 residues. Trimming took 0 bases from V and 5 from J; bases not matched to a gene: 6. The CDR3 loop reads CASSLEGGAETEAFF. In nucleotides, the CDR3 is TGTGCCAGCAGCTTAGAAGGGGGCGCAGAGACTGAAGCTTTCTTT.

The chain recombines TRBV7-9 with TRBJ2-1; 7 nucleotides agree with TRBD1. Germline V lookup: CDR1 SEHNR, CDR2 FQNEAQ (reference sequence). V was clipped by 6 bases and J by 8 bases; unmatched bases: 7. This CDR3 contains 13 residues. The CDR3 region is CASSYQGDDEQFF. CDR3 coding DNA: TGTGCCAGCAGTTACCAGGGGGACGATGAGCAGTTCTTC.

This clonotype has a single count. The V and J genes are TRBV14 and TRBJ2-1, with a weak D call TRBD1 (5 bases). The V and J ends lost 4 bases and 7 bases respectively, with 17 bases between them. CDR1 SGHDN and CDR2 FVKESK come from the germline V gene. The CDR3 spans 15 residues. In DNA, the CDR3 is TGTGCCAGCAGCCTAAGGGAAAGGGGTAATAATGAGCAGTTCTTC. This translates into CASSLRERGNNEQFF.

The chain carries TRBV20-1 and TRBJ1-1; D gene uncertain. V lost 3 bases to trimming and J lost 8 bases, with 13 bases between them. Per germline, CDR1 DFQATT and CDR2 SNEGSKA (reference sequence). CDR3 length: 12 residues. The CDR3 nucleotides read TGCAGTGCTAGGTCGGGGTATGTGGAAGCTTTCTTT. Translating gives CSARSGYVEAFF.

The chain has TRBV29-1 and TRBJ2-1; possibly TRBD1 or TRBD2 for D (5 bases each). Per the germline V gene, CDR1 is SQVTM and CDR2 is ANQGSEA. The CDR3 is made up of 14 amino acids. V lost 3 bases and J lost 1, with 10 bases in between. CDR3: CSVEGTVSYNEQFF. CDR3 bases: TGCAGCGTTGAGGGGACGGTATCCTACAATGAGCAGTTCTTC.

V usage is TRBV5-6 and J usage is TRBJ2-5; 8 bases map to TRBD1. V lost 0 bases, J lost 4 bases, and 8 bases stayed unmatched. Germline lookup yields CDR1 SGHDT and CDR2 YYEEEE. The CDR3 contains 16 residues. The CDR3 sequence: CASSLAGRGPRETQYF. CDR3 nucleotide sequence: TGTGCCAGCAGCTTGGCCGGCAGGGGGCCAAGAGAGACCCAGTACTTC.

V and J are TRBV7-9 and TRBJ1-1; D might be TRBD1 (5 bases). From germline, CDR1 is SEHNR and CDR2 FQNEAQ (reference sequence). This CDR3 has 16 amino acids. Trimming took 6 bases from V and 4 from J, leaving 21 bases between them. In nucleotides, the CDR3 is TGTGCCAGCAGGACGACAACGGGGCGGGGAACCACTGAAGCTTTCTTT. Protein product: CASRTTTGRGTTEAFF.

The gene calls are TRBV9 and TRBJ2-4; D gene uncertain. CDR1 SGDLS and CDR2 YYNGEE come from the germline V gene. Trimming cost V 1 base and J 8 bases, with 16 bases left between them. The CDR3 totals 15 residues. The CDR3, as DNA: TGTGCCAGCAGCGTACCTCAGCCTAATGGGGACATTCAGTACTTC. Translated, it gives CASSVPQPNGDIQYF.

V is TRBV29-1 and J is TRBJ2-7, with D unclear. Trimming took off 3 bases at V and 4 bases at J, with 7 bases between the two ends. Per germline, CDR1 SQVTM and CDR2 ANQGSEA. CDR3 size: 11 residues. Here the CDR3 DNA reads TGCAGCGTTGACAACCTTTACGAGCAGTACGTC. This sequence encodes CSVDNLYEQYV.

The rearrangement links TRBV9 to TRBJ2-3, with D uncertain. Trimming took 3 bases from V and 6 from J, leaving 11 bases between them. Germline CDR1 reads SGDLS; CDR2 reads YYNGEE. The CDR3 loop spans 13 amino acids. The CDR3 here is CASSGVEVDTQYF. CDR3 DNA: TGTGCCAGCAGCGGGGTTGAGGTGGATACGCAGTATTTT.

The V call is TRBV27, the J call TRBJ1-2; 7 nucleotides align to TRBD1. CDR3 length: 14 residues. The germline V gene encodes CDR1 MNHEY and CDR2 SMNVEV (reference sequence). J was trimmed by 4 bases and V by 5 bases; bases with no gene match: 7. CDR3 in amino acids: CASSKGGGIYGYTF. The CDR3 DNA reads TGTGCCAGCAGTAAAGGGGGCGGGATCTATGGCTACACCTTC.

The V call is TRBV5-6, the J call TRBJ2-7, with D perhaps matching TRBD2 (5 bases). Germline V gene sequence: CDR1 SGHDT, CDR2 YYEEEE. The V and J ends lost 2 bases and 2 bases respectively, with 8 bases between them. There are 13 residues in the CDR3. The CDR3 DNA is TGTGCCAGCAGCTTACGGGGAGCCTACGAGCAGTACTTC. Encoded protein: CASSLRGAYEQYF.

The rearrangement joins TRBV29-1 to TRBJ2-7; weak D call: TRBD1 (6 bases). The CDR3 has 14 amino acids. The germline V gene encodes CDR1 SQVTM and CDR2 ANQGSEA. With 2 bases removed from V and 3 bases from J, the gap between germline ends came to 14 bases. The CDR3 reads CSVELGQGYYEQYF. CDR3 nucleotide sequence: TGCAGCGTTGAATTAGGGCAGGGGTACTACGAGCAGTACTTC.

V and J are TRBV20-1 and TRBJ1-5; TRBD1 agrees at 9 bases. Germline lookup yields CDR1 DFQATT and CDR2 SNEGSKA (reference sequence). J was trimmed by 1 base and V by 3 bases; bases with no gene match: 13. This CDR3 contains 18 residues. DNA of the CDR3: TGCAGTGCTAGGGGGAAGGACAGGGGCGAAGTGAGCAATCAGCCCCAGCATTTT. It encodes CSARGKDRGEVSNQPQHF.

The chain couples TRBV30 to TRBJ1-2; D is unresolved. The CDR3 contains 12 residues. Trimming left V 0 bases short and J 13 bases short, with 15 bases between. Looked up from germline, CDR1 is GTSNPN and CDR2 is SVGIG (reference sequence). In DNA, the CDR3 is TGTGCCTGGAGTGTATTTAGCGAAGAGTGCACCTTC. The encoded protein is CAWSVFSEECTF.